The sequence of this T cell receptor beta chain was determined in a study of blood T cell repertoires in COVID-19. Study overall: From T cells, B-cell-depleted T cells, or PBMCs came the material, which was cDNA or gDNA.

The sample holds a few counts of this clone. Per the original data handling: Researchers report that nucleated cell counts were estimated from reference gene primer amplification. The repertoire was sequenced with immunoSEQ multiplex PCR; TCRdb's copy has only in-frame clones and lacks some. From that table come the V and J calls and clone size; the DNA was used to work out D and trimming. The sample has 130,000 to 150,000 clones, around 84% seen once. Trimming cost V 4 bases and J 8 bases; bases outside gene matches: 11. The CDR3 runs to 15 residues. Germline V gene sequence: CDR1 SGHNT, CDR2 YYREEE (reference sequence).

The rearrangement uses TRBV5-4 and TRBJ1-4, with 7 bases matching TRBD1. The TCR was taken from a man aged 55 to 70 with active or convalescent COVID-19. The specimen sequenced was peripheral blood. CDR3 protein: CASSRQGGLEEKLFF. The DNA of the CDR3 is TGTGCCAGCAGCCGACAGGGAGGTCTGGAGGAAAAACTGTTTTTT.